This T cell receptor beta chain is drawn from a study of human T cells and chemical hapten exposure. This clonotype has only a few counts. The CDR3 runs to 14 residues. Germline CDR1 reads MRHNA; CDR2 reads SNTAGT. V shed 2 bases and J shed 10 bases, with 15 bases lying between them. Individual cDNA molecules in this library carried unique molecular identifiers. Each CDR3 protein is one row after TCRdb ran MiXCR on the RACE reads. The table lists around 130,000 distinct CDR3 sequences, more than 7.5% of them singletons. Noted time point: healthy volunteer bleed at 2 weeks. From whole blood left unfractionated, total RNA was extracted.

The chain uses TRBV6-4 and TRBJ1-5; D gene unclear. This receptor was obtained from a male donor in good health. Some clones in this sample may be carry-over from other donors' samples. The sample comprised whole blood. CDR3 DNA: TGTGCCAGCAGTGACACTGAGGGTGCCGGCCCCCAGCATTTT. It specifies CASSDTEGAGPQHF.